This T cell receptor beta chain is from a study of cytotoxic CD8 clonotypes in ibrutinib-treated CLL (dated by TCRdb to about 2021). With regard to the full study: The cohort was composed of some ten relapsed/refractory and about 15 treatment-naive patients; IGHV unmutated status was identified in around 17 patients. Responses were partial in 25 or so patients and complete in 2; after median 68 months follow-up, some 15 stayed in remission and some twelve progressed. Samples at response were collected after a median of around twelve months of treatment, with a range of roughly 6 to 40 months. On average, each sample had roughly 250,000 productive templates and around 100,000 productive rearrangements. Of the 86 people in the trial, 26 had longitudinal samples available. Cryopreserved peripheral blood mononuclear cells were obtained before treatment, at response, and at either sustained remission or disease progression. Patients were still on ibrutinib when every remission and progressive disease sample was collected.

The sample's time point label is to be understood as: roughly 23 months on ibrutinib. For TCR beta library preparation, roughly 2 micrograms of genomic DNA were isolated from cryopreserved PBMCs. Longitudinal blood samples from CLL patients on ibrutinib monotherapy were analyzed using high-throughput TCR beta sequencing. The patients took part in an open-label, single-center phase 2 trial of ibrutinib monotherapy. For this chain, trimming is 5 bases at the V end and 4 bases at the J end, and the number of junction bases without a gene match is 7. The germline V gene yields MNHEY for CDR1 and SVGAGI for CDR2. The CDR3 spans 14 residues, from the cysteine through the phenylalanine. This entry keeps only the CDR3 DNA: 42 bases, framed from base 1. A MiSeq instrument was used for deep resolution sequencing, which targeted depths ranging from 1 in 1 million up to 1 in 200,000 T cells, with coverage averaging 10x for each clonotype. The immunoSEQ hsTCRB Kit was used to generate the TCR beta libraries. For the original study's pipeline: The data were analyzed with ImmunoSEQ Analyzer and ImmunoSEQ Data Assistant, and V, D and J gene assignments followed IMGT definitions. Clonality, which ranges from 0 to 1, was calculated by subtracting the normalized Shannon entropy of productive rearrangement frequencies from one. Public clonotype analysis was restricted to overrepresented clonotypes comprising at least 0.05% of each patient's repertoire. Repertoires from approximately 12 age-matched healthy donors in immuneACCESS were used as clonality controls. TCRdb holds this immuneACCESS table with in-frame rearrangements only. Some clones are missing; in checked studies, unresolved V genes explain under half, and the rest has no known cause. The V and J calls and the clone size are those of that table, but D and trimming were determined from the DNA. The sample table contains 150,000 to 200,000 clones; only one count was recorded for about 84% of them. The ten largest clonotypes hold about 4.9% of the sample.

Here is what the overall study found, with its caveats: Public clonotypes were found to be uncommon and were observed to contract or remain stable during treatment; the increase in clonality was shown to reflect expansion of private clonotypes at ibrutinib response. Baseline clonality exceeded that of age-matched healthy donors and correlated strongly with circulating CD8+ T-cell counts. Sustained-remission and progressing patients did not have matched sampling times, and lymph node repertoires were not examined. Clonality rose at ibrutinib response, remained stable during sustained remission, and dropped back toward baseline at progression.

In the case of this clone: This clone's antigen is unknown. It has no much larger one-base neighbor in the sample; base qualities were not kept.

The sequence was collected from a human donor with chronic lymphocytic leukemia. The sample consisted of PBMCs, taken after 24 months of ibrutinib treatment. The sequence links TRBV6-5 to TRBJ1-2; TRBD1 fits 7 bases in the junction. The CDR3 protein sequence reads: CASSNPGTVYGYTF. In nucleotides, the sequence is TGTGCCAGCAGTAATCCCGGGACAGTCTATGGCTACACCTTC.